These 5 T cell receptor beta chains were sequenced from one sample in a study of cytomegalovirus exposure and HLA in healthy donors. The PCR ran on 60 Vbeta and 13 Jbeta primers. The repertoire was sequenced with immunoSEQ multiplex PCR; TCRdb's copy has only in-frame clones and lacks some. The sample features 70,000 to 80,000 clones, with roughly 2.6% in its top ten. The sample consisted of PBMCs. These receptors were obtained from a man aged 40-55 years in good health and CMV-seronegative.

The chain combines TRBV7-9 with TRBJ1-4, with D hard to call. This CDR3 comprises 14 residues. The V and J ends lost 7 bases and 7 bases respectively, with 16 bases between them. Germline CDR1 SEHNR, CDR2 FQNEAQ (reference sequence). CDR3 sequence: CASTRGGVGEKLFF. The CDR3 DNA sequence: TGTGCCAGCACCCGCGGCGGGGTCGGTGAAAAACTGTTTTTT.

J is TRBJ2-1 and V is TRBV6-6; 9 bases are a match to TRBD2. V was clipped by 5 bases and J by 4 bases; unmatched bases: 9. The CDR3 has 16 amino acids. The germline gives CDR1 MNHNY, CDR2 SVGAGI (reference sequence). The CDR3 bases are TGTGCCAGCAGTCCTACATTGAGCGGGGGGTACAATGAGCAGTTCTTC. Translation: CASSPTLSGGYNEQFF.

The chain couples TRBV5-4 to TRBJ2-7; 13 bases align to TRBD2. V shed 0 bases and J 1 base; nucleotides not matched to a gene: 7. This CDR3 region has 18 residues. Germline assignment: CDR1 SGHNT and CDR2 YYREEE (reference sequence). The CDR3 DNA reads TGTGCCAGCAGCTTGGGGACTAGCGGGGGAAGAAGGTCCTACGAGCAGTACTTC. Amino acid sequence: CASSLGTSGGRRSYEQYF.

The CDR3, as DNA: TGCGCCAGCAGCCGGGCCGTCGGGGGGCAAGAGACCCAGTACTTC. Amino acid sequence: CASSRAVGGQETQYF. J is TRBJ2-5 and V is TRBV5-1, with 7 bases matching TRBD2. Germline CDR1 SGHRS, CDR2 YFSETQ. This CDR3 region has 15 residues. Unmatched junction bases numbered 8, after V lost 4 bases and J lost 2 bases.

This rearrangement joins TRBV23-1 to TRBJ1-5, with TRBD1 matching 7 bases. TRBV23-1 has ORF status, its function being uncertain. The CDR3 totals 15 residues. J was trimmed by 2 bases and V by 0 bases; bases with no gene match: 1. The CDR3 protein is CASSQSGQRNQPQHF. As DNA, the CDR3 is TGCGCCAGCAGTCAATCGGGACAGCGCAATCAGCCCCAGCATTTT.